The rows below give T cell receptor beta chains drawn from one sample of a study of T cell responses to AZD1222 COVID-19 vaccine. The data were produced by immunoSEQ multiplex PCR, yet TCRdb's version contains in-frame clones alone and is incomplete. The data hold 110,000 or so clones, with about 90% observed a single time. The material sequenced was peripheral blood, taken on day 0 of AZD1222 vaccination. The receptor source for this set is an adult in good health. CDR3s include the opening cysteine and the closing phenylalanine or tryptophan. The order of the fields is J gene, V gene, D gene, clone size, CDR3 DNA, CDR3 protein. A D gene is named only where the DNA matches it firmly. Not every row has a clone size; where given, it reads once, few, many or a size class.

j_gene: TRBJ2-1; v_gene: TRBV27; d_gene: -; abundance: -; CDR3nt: TGTGCCAGCAGGTCAGGGTACAATGAGCAGTTCTTC; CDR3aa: CASRSGYNEQFF
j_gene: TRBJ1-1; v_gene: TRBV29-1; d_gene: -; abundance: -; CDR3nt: TGCAGCGTGACCACTGGCGGGAACACTGAAGCTTTCTTT; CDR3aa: CSVTTGGNTEAFF
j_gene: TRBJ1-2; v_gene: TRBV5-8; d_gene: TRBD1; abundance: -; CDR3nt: TGTGCCAGCAGCATAAACGGACAGGGGAATGGCTACACCTTC; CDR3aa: CASSINGQGNGYTF
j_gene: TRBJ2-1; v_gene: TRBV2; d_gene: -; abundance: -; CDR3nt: TGTGCCAGCAATCAAGGGTGGAATGAGCAGTTCTTC; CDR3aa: CASNQGWNEQFF
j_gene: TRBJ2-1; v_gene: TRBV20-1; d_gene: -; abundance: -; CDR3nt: TGCAGTGCCCTTGGGGGATTTGAGCAGTTCTTC; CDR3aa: CSALGGFEQFF
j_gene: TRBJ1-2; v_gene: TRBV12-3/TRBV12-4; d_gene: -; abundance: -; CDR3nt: TGTGCCAGCAGCCTCCTCGACAGCTATGGCTACACCTTC; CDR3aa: CASSLLDSYGYTF
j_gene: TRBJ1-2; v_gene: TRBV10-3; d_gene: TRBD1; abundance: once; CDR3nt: TGTGCCATCAGTGAAGATGGACAGGGGCATGGCTACACCTTC; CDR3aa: CAISEDGQGHGYTF
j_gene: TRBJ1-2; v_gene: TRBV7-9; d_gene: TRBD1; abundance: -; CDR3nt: TGTGCCAGCAGCCCGCGGACCGACAGGGACGTCTACACCTTC; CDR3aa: CASSPRTDRDVYTF
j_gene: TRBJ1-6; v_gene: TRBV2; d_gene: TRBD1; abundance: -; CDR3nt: TGTGCCAGCAGTAGGGACAGAAATTCACCCCTCCACTTT; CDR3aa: CASSRDRNSPLHF
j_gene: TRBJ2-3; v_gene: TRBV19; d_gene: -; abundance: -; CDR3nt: TGTGCCAGTAGTAGGGCAGGGACAGATACGCAGTATTTT; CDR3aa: CASSRAGTDTQYF
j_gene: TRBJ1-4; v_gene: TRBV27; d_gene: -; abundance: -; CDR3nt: TGTGCCAGCAGCTCAGGATATAATGAAAAACTGTTTTTT; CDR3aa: CASSSGYNEKLFF
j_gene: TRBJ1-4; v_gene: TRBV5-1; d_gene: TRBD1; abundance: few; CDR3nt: TGCGCCAGCAGCGTAGGACAGGGAGCCGAAAAACTGTTTTTT; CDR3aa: CASSVGQGAEKLFF
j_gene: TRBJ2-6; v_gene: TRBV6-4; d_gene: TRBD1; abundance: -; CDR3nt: TGTGCCAGCAGTGCCGGGACAGGGGGCTCTGGGGCCAACGTCCTGACTTTC; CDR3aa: CASSAGTGGSGANVLTF
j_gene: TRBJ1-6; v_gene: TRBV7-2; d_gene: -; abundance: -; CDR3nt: TGTGCCAGCAGCCTAACTCTCCAAAATTCACCCCTCCACTTT; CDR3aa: CASSLTLQNSPLHF
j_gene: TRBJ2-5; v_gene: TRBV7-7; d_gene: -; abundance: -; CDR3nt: TGTGCTAGCACCAAAGTCGGGGGTCCGACAGAGACCCAGTACTTC; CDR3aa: CASTKVGGPTETQYF
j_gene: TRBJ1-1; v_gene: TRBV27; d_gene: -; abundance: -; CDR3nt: TGTGCCAGCACCTCGGGGGGGCTAGGGACTGAAGCTTTCTTT; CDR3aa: CASTSGGLGTEAFF
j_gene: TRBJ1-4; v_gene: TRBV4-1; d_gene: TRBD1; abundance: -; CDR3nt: TGCGCCAGCAGCCAAGGAGGACAGGGCGACGAAAAACTGTTTTTT; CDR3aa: CASSQGGQGDEKLFF
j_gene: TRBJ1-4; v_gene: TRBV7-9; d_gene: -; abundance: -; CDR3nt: TGTGCCAGCAGCTTGGGGAACTCGAGGGAAAAACTGTTTTTT; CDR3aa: CASSLGNSREKLFF
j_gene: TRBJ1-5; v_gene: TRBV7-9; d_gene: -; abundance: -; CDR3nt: TGTGCCAGCAGCTCGGTAAATGGGCATAATAATCAGCCCCAGCATTTT; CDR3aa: CASSSVNGHNNQPQHF
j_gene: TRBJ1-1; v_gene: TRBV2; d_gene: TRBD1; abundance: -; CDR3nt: TGTGCCAGCACCAGGACAGGGTGGAACACTGAAGCTTTCTTT; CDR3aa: CASTRTGWNTEAFF
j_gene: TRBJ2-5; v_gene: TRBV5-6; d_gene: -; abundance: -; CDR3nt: TGTGCCAGCATTGGCACAGCGCAAGAGACCCAGTACTTC; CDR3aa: CASIGTAQETQYF
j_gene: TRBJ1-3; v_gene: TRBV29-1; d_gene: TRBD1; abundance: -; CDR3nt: TGCAGCGTTGCTAGGACAGGGTCTGGAAACACCATATATTTT; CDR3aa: CSVARTGSGNTIYF
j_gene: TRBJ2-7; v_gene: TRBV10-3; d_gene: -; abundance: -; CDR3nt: TGTGCCATCAGTTCGGACGGGGCGGGCGAGCAGTACTTC; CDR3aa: CAISSDGAGEQYF
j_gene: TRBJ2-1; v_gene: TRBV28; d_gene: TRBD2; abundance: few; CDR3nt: TGTGCCAGCAGTCCCGGGACTAGCGGGCGGAGCTCCTACAATGAGCAGTTCTTC; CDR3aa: CASSPGTSGRSSYNEQFF
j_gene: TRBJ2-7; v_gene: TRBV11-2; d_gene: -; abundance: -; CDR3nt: TGTGCCAGCAGCTTAGAGCCACAGTACGAGCAGTACTTC; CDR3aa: CASSLEPQYEQYF
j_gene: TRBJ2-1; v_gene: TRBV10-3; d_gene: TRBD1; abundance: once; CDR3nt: TGTGCCATCAGTGAGAGACAGGGGGCGCAAAATGAGCAGTTCTTC; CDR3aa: CAISERQGAQNEQFF